This paragraph reports one T cell receptor (beta chain). V dropped 11 bases and J dropped 5 bases, with 23 bases sitting between them. Germline V gene data show CDR1 as KGHDR and CDR2 as SFDVKD. This CDR3 is built from 15 residues. Source study methods: It was from reference gene primer amplification that nucleated cell counts were estimated. Assay: immunoSEQ multiplex PCR; the TCRdb copy retains only in-frame clones and omits some. That table gives V, J and clone size, and the DNA gave D and trimming. Found here are about 120,000 clones, more than 70% of them singletons; the top ten hold roughly 1.4%. The data derive from a study of blood T cell repertoires in COVID-19. Study context: The United States, Italy and Spain provided the acute and convalescent COVID-19 samples. PBMCs, B-cell-depleted T cells, or T cells provided the cDNA or gDNA that made up the material.

Material for sequencing was peripheral blood. The chain uses TRBV24-1 and TRBJ1-2, with a possible D match to TRBD1 (5 bases). This TCR was recovered from a human donor in a cohort sampled during active COVID-19. The CDR3, as DNA: TGTGCCAACCTATACCTTACGGGACTAAAATATGGCTACACCTTC. Translation gives CANLYLTGLKYGYTF.